Sequencing of this TCR beta chain was carried out in a study of shared clonotypes between healthy human individuals. Findings and caveats of the study: About 5% of naive CD4 clonotypes were shared across a few donors.

A remark on this clone: Its specificity is unknown.

Measured with immunoSEQ multiplex PCR; TCRdb has only the in-frame clones, and not every one. The data show about 1.5 million clones, with around 98% seen just once and around 0.47% held by the top ten. The TCR was taken from a man younger than 45 in good health. What was sequenced was naive CD4+ T cells sorted from blood. Described subset: CD45RA+ positively selected.

The CDR3 region is CASSSGQGASGANVLTF. CDR3 nucleotides: TGTGCCAGCAGCTCAGGACAGGGGGCCTCTGGGGCCAACGTCCTGACTTTC. The chain joins TRBV5-4 to TRBJ2-6; 11 nucleotides match TRBD1. The length of the CDR3 is 17 residues. The V gene's germline CDR1 is SGHNT and CDR2 YYREEE (reference sequence). Trimming took 3 bases from V and 0 from J; bases not matched to a gene: 2. Looking up the rest from reference TRBV5-4 and TRBJ2-6 gives the full variable domain: ETGVTQSPTHLIKTRGQQVTLRCSSQSGHNTVSWYQQALGQGPQFIFQYYREEENGRGNFPPRFSGLQFPNYSSELNVNALELDDSALYLCASSSGQGASGANVLTFGAGSRLTVL.